This is a list of T cell receptor beta chains from one sample in a study of CD8 T cells in Susac syndrome. TCRdb itself ran the immunoSEQ multiplex PCR reads through MiXCR, one entry per CDR3 protein. The table lists 130,000 to 150,000 distinct CDR3 sequences, 90% to 96% of them singletons. The sequenced material came from CD4+ T cells from PBMCs. These receptor sequences come from a human donor with Susac syndrome. Each CDR3 is given with its conserved first and last residue. D genes are given only for firm matches. Not all rows give a size; the values are once, few, many and, for expanded clones, a class.

v_call: TRBV3-1; clone_size: NA; j_call: TRBJ2-7; d_call: TRBD2; cdr3_aa: CASSQGPSGNEQYF; cdr3_nt: TGTGCCAGCAGCCAAGGCCCTAGCGGGAACGAGCAGTACTTC
v_call: TRBV28; clone_size: NA; j_call: TRBJ2-3; d_call: NA; cdr3_aa: CASSLGNTDTQYF; cdr3_nt: TGTGCCAGCAGTTTAGGTAACACAGATACGCAGTATTTT
v_call: TRBV28; clone_size: NA; j_call: TRBJ1-5; d_call: NA; cdr3_aa: CASSLTGARNQPQHF; cdr3_nt: TGTGCCAGCAGTTTAACGGGGGCTCGCAATCAGCCCCAGCATTTT
v_call: TRBV4-1; clone_size: NA; j_call: TRBJ2-1; d_call: TRBD2; cdr3_aa: CASSPQTSGSSEQFF; cdr3_nt: TGCGCCAGCAGCCCCCAGACTAGCGGGAGCTCTGAGCAGTTCTTC
v_call: TRBV25-1; clone_size: NA; j_call: TRBJ1-4; d_call: NA; cdr3_aa: CASRGGGPKLFF; cdr3_nt: TGTGCCAGCAGGGGCGGGGGGCCCAAACTGTTTTTT
v_call: TRBV28; clone_size: once; j_call: TRBJ2-7; d_call: TRBD2; cdr3_aa: CASSLGTRPEQYF; cdr3_nt: TGTGCCAGCAGTTTAGGGACTAGACCCGAGCAGTACTTC
v_call: TRBV4-1; clone_size: NA; j_call: TRBJ2-7; d_call: NA; cdr3_aa: CASSQGGVGSGEQYF; cdr3_nt: TGCGCCAGCAGCCAAGGGGGCGTGGGGTCTGGGGAGCAGTACTTC
v_call: TRBV2; clone_size: NA; j_call: TRBJ2-3; d_call: NA; cdr3_aa: CASTLRGAGADTQYF; cdr3_nt: TGTGCCAGCACCCTACGCGGGGCAGGGGCAGATACGCAGTATTTT
v_call: TRBV5-1; clone_size: NA; j_call: TRBJ2-1; d_call: NA; cdr3_aa: CASSLGQQYNEQFF; cdr3_nt: TGCGCCAGCAGCTTGGGGCAGCAATACAATGAGCAGTTCTTC
v_call: TRBV27; clone_size: NA; j_call: TRBJ1-5; d_call: NA; cdr3_aa: CASSLGRNNQPQHF; cdr3_nt: TGTGCCAGCAGTCTAGGACGGAACAATCAGCCCCAGCATTTT
v_call: TRBV12-3/TRBV12-4; clone_size: NA; j_call: TRBJ2-3; d_call: TRBD2; cdr3_aa: CASSSSGASTDTQYF; cdr3_nt: TGTGCCAGCAGTTCTAGCGGGGCTAGCACAGATACGCAGTATTTT
v_call: TRBV12-3/TRBV12-4; clone_size: NA; j_call: TRBJ2-7; d_call: NA; cdr3_aa: CASSPGGGIHEQYF; cdr3_nt: TGTGCCAGCAGTCCGGGTGGAGGGATCCACGAGCAGTACTTC
v_call: TRBV18; clone_size: NA; j_call: TRBJ1-6; d_call: NA; cdr3_aa: CASSPPEGGSSPLHF; cdr3_nt: TGTGCCAGCTCACCACCGGAAGGGGGTTCCTCACCCCTCCACTTT
v_call: TRBV18; clone_size: NA; j_call: TRBJ2-7; d_call: NA; cdr3_aa: CASSPSPSGSHEQYF; cdr3_nt: TGTGCCAGCTCACCATCCCCATCCGGGAGTCACGAGCAGTACTTC
v_call: TRBV29-1; clone_size: NA; j_call: TRBJ2-5; d_call: NA; cdr3_aa: CSVRAFSERETQYF; cdr3_nt: TGCAGCGTTAGGGCGTTCAGCGAGCGGGAGACCCAGTACTTC
v_call: TRBV19; clone_size: NA; j_call: TRBJ2-3; d_call: NA; cdr3_aa: CASSRNRATSTDTQYF; cdr3_nt: TGTGCCAGTAGCCGAAACAGGGCCACTAGCACAGATACGCAGTATTTT
v_call: TRBV5-4; clone_size: NA; j_call: TRBJ2-1; d_call: NA; cdr3_aa: CASSRSAGQNEQFF; cdr3_nt: TGTGCCAGCAGCCGATCGGCAGGGCAGAATGAGCAGTTCTTC
v_call: TRBV20-1; clone_size: NA; j_call: TRBJ2-1; d_call: TRBD2; cdr3_aa: CSARRLAVIAEQFF; cdr3_nt: TGCAGTGCTAGGCGACTAGCCGTGATAGCTGAGCAGTTCTTC
v_call: TRBV9; clone_size: NA; j_call: TRBJ2-1; d_call: NA; cdr3_aa: CASSVATGLNEQFF; cdr3_nt: TGTGCCAGCAGCGTAGCTACAGGGTTGAATGAGCAGTTCTTC
v_call: TRBV3-1; clone_size: NA; j_call: TRBJ2-7; d_call: NA; cdr3_aa: CASSPRRGGEQYF; cdr3_nt: TGTGCCAGCAGCCCCCGGCGGGGCGGCGAGCAGTACTTC
v_call: TRBV15; clone_size: NA; j_call: TRBJ2-7; d_call: NA; cdr3_aa: CATKGAREVDEQYF; cdr3_nt: TGTGCCACCAAGGGGGCGCGGGAGGTCGACGAGCAGTACTTC
v_call: TRBV19; clone_size: NA; j_call: TRBJ1-1; d_call: NA; cdr3_aa: CASSTELNTEAFF; cdr3_nt: TGTGCCAGTAGTACAGAATTGAACACTGAAGCTTTCTTT
v_call: TRBV24-1; clone_size: NA; j_call: TRBJ2-1; d_call: NA; cdr3_aa: CATSVGGPRNEQFF; cdr3_nt: TGTGCCACCTCTGTAGGGGGTCCACGCAATGAGCAGTTCTTC
v_call: TRBV7-8; clone_size: NA; j_call: TRBJ2-7; d_call: NA; cdr3_aa: CASSPRAASEQYF; cdr3_nt: TGTGCCAGCAGCCCCCGTGCGGCGAGCGAGCAGTACTTC
v_call: TRBV20-1; clone_size: NA; j_call: TRBJ2-7; d_call: TRBD1; cdr3_aa: CSAPQGTPYEQYF; cdr3_nt: TGCAGTGCCCCACAGGGGACCCCCTACGAGCAGTACTTC
v_call: TRBV27; clone_size: NA; j_call: TRBJ2-1; d_call: NA; cdr3_aa: CARGRQFF; cdr3_nt: TGTGCCAGGGGCCGGCAGTTCTTC
v_call: TRBV18; clone_size: once; j_call: TRBJ1-4; d_call: NA; cdr3_aa: CASSSSKTDATNEKLFF; cdr3_nt: TGTGCCAGCTCAAGCTCCAAAACGGACGCAACTAATGAAAAACTGTTTTTT
v_call: TRBV7-9; clone_size: NA; j_call: TRBJ1-1; d_call: NA; cdr3_aa: CASSFVMNTEAFF; cdr3_nt: TGTGCCAGCAGTTTCGTTATGAACACTGAAGCTTTCTTT
v_call: TRBV7-6; clone_size: NA; j_call: TRBJ1-5; d_call: NA; cdr3_aa: CASSPGPGPVEQPQHF; cdr3_nt: TGTGCCAGCAGCCCCGGCCCCGGGCCCGTGGAGCAGCCCCAGCATTTT
v_call: TRBV7-2; clone_size: NA; j_call: TRBJ1-2; d_call: TRBD1; cdr3_aa: CASTTGTGFGYTF; cdr3_nt: TGTGCCAGCACCACCGGGACAGGGTTTGGCTACACCTTC
v_call: TRBV9; clone_size: NA; j_call: TRBJ2-7; d_call: NA; cdr3_aa: CASSVESYSYEQYF; cdr3_nt: TGTGCCAGCAGCGTAGAGTCGTACTCCTACGAGCAGTACTTC
v_call: TRBV20-1; clone_size: NA; j_call: TRBJ1-1; d_call: TRBD1; cdr3_aa: CSTGGPEAFF; cdr3_nt: TGCAGTACAGGGGGCCCTGAAGCTTTCTTT
v_call: TRBV7-9; clone_size: NA; j_call: TRBJ1-5; d_call: NA; cdr3_aa: CASSPPTDQPQHF; cdr3_nt: TGTGCCAGCAGCCCCCCGACAGATCAGCCCCAGCATTTT
v_call: TRBV15; clone_size: once; j_call: TRBJ1-4; d_call: NA; cdr3_aa: CATSRDGATNEKLFF; cdr3_nt: TGTGCCACCAGCAGAGATGGTGCAACTAATGAAAAACTGTTTTTT
v_call: TRBV14; clone_size: NA; j_call: TRBJ2-3; d_call: NA; cdr3_aa: CASKKGQVTDTQYF; cdr3_nt: TGTGCCAGCAAAAAGGGACAAGTCACAGATACGCAGTATTTT
v_call: TRBV9; clone_size: NA; j_call: TRBJ1-1; d_call: NA; cdr3_aa: CASGAGRMNTEAFF; cdr3_nt: TGTGCCAGCGGGGCAGGTAGGATGAACACTGAAGCTTTCTTT
v_call: TRBV10-3; clone_size: NA; j_call: TRBJ1-1; d_call: NA; cdr3_aa: CAIRSTENTEAFF; cdr3_nt: TGTGCCATCAGATCAACAGAGAACACTGAAGCTTTCTTT
v_call: TRBV29-1; clone_size: NA; j_call: TRBJ1-4; d_call: TRBD1; cdr3_aa: CSVAEGATNEKLFF; cdr3_nt: TGCAGCGTTGCTGAGGGGGCGACTAATGAAAAACTGTTTTTT
v_call: TRBV4-2; clone_size: NA; j_call: TRBJ2-1; d_call: TRBD2; cdr3_aa: CASRVAGEGNEQFF; cdr3_nt: TGTGCCAGCAGAGTAGCGGGAGAAGGGAATGAGCAGTTCTTC
v_call: TRBV23-1; clone_size: once; j_call: TRBJ2-2; d_call: NA; cdr3_aa: CASTQGSGELFF; cdr3_nt: TGCGCCAGCACCCAGGGGTCCGGGGAGCTGTTTTTT
v_call: TRBV19; clone_size: NA; j_call: TRBJ1-5; d_call: NA; cdr3_aa: CASTPGDSNQPQHF; cdr3_nt: TGTGCCAGCACCCCAGGGGATAGCAATCAGCCCCAGCATTTT
v_call: TRBV29-1; clone_size: NA; j_call: TRBJ1-4; d_call: TRBD1; cdr3_aa: CSVGQGAGEKLFF; cdr3_nt: TGCAGCGTAGGACAGGGGGCTGGTGAAAAACTGTTTTTT
v_call: TRBV10-3; clone_size: NA; j_call: TRBJ2-7; d_call: NA; cdr3_aa: CAISEYRYEQYF; cdr3_nt: TGTGCCATCAGTGAGTACCGCTACGAGCAGTACTTC
v_call: TRBV29-1; clone_size: NA; j_call: TRBJ2-3; d_call: NA; cdr3_aa: CSVFTGSPTDTQYF; cdr3_nt: TGCAGCGTATTTACAGGGTCCCCCACAGATACGCAGTATTTT
v_call: TRBV20-1; clone_size: once; j_call: TRBJ2-2; d_call: TRBD1; cdr3_aa: CSALGTANTGELFF; cdr3_nt: TGCAGTGCCCTAGGGACAGCGAACACCGGGGAGCTGTTTTTT
v_call: TRBV29-1; clone_size: NA; j_call: TRBJ1-1; d_call: TRBD1; cdr3_aa: CSVLGDSANTEAFF; cdr3_nt: TGCAGCGTACTAGGGGACAGCGCAAACACTGAAGCTTTCTTT
v_call: TRBV29-1; clone_size: NA; j_call: TRBJ1-1; d_call: NA; cdr3_aa: CSVTLGGEAFF; cdr3_nt: TGCAGCGTTACCCTTGGGGGTGAAGCTTTCTTT
v_call: TRBV7-8; clone_size: NA; j_call: TRBJ2-7; d_call: NA; cdr3_aa: CASSLDGLPWNEQYF; cdr3_nt: TGTGCCAGCAGCTTAGACGGCCTACCTTGGAACGAGCAGTACTTC
v_call: TRBV12-3/TRBV12-4; clone_size: NA; j_call: TRBJ2-5; d_call: NA; cdr3_aa: CASTGLRGKTQYF; cdr3_nt: TGTGCCAGCACCGGACTTAGAGGGAAGACCCAGTACTTC
v_call: TRBV2; clone_size: NA; j_call: TRBJ1-3; d_call: TRBD1; cdr3_aa: CASSGGGITGNTIYF; cdr3_nt: TGTGCCAGCAGTGGAGGGGGCATCACTGGAAACACCATATATTTT
v_call: TRBV5-1; clone_size: NA; j_call: TRBJ2-5; d_call: TRBD1; cdr3_aa: CASSPPGQGSMTQYF; cdr3_nt: TGCGCCAGCAGCCCCCCGGGACAGGGGTCTATGACCCAGTACTTC
v_call: TRBV4-1; clone_size: NA; j_call: TRBJ2-6; d_call: TRBD1; cdr3_aa: CASSRGTGASGANVLTF; cdr3_nt: TGCGCCAGCAGCCGCGGGACAGGAGCCTCTGGGGCCAACGTCCTGACTTTC
v_call: TRBV10-1; clone_size: NA; j_call: TRBJ2-1; d_call: NA; cdr3_aa: CASSEWGTGRISEQFF; cdr3_nt: TGCGCCAGCAGTGAGTGGGGGACTGGACGCATAAGTGAGCAGTTCTTC
v_call: TRBV11-2; clone_size: NA; j_call: TRBJ2-7; d_call: NA; cdr3_aa: CASSGTQGGDEQYF; cdr3_nt: TGTGCCAGCAGCGGAACCCAGGGGGGGGACGAGCAGTACTTC
v_call: TRBV3-1; clone_size: NA; j_call: TRBJ1-1; d_call: NA; cdr3_aa: CASSQARGYSNTEAFF; cdr3_nt: TGTGCCAGCAGCCAAGCACGGGGGTACTCGAACACTGAAGCTTTCTTT
v_call: TRBV29-1; clone_size: NA; j_call: TRBJ2-1; d_call: NA; cdr3_aa: CSVRGFDNEQFF; cdr3_nt: TGCAGCGTTAGGGGATTTGACAATGAGCAGTTCTTC
v_call: TRBV2; clone_size: few; j_call: TRBJ1-5; d_call: NA; cdr3_aa: CASSDPRGNQPQHF; cdr3_nt: TGTGCCAGCAGTGACCCACGGGGCAATCAGCCCCAGCATTTT